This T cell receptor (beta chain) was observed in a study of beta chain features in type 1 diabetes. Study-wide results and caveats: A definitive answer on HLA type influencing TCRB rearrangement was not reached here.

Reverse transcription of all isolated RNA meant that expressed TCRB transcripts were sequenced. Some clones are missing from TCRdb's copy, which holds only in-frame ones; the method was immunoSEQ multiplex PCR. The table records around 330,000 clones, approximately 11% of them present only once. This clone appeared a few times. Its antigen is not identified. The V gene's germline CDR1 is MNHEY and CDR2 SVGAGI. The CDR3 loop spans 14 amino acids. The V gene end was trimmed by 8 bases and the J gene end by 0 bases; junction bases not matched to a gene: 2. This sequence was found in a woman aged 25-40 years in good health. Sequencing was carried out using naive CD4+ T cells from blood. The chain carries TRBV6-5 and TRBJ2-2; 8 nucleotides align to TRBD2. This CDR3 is CASQLAANTGELFF. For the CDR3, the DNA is TGTGCCAGCCAACTAGCGGCGAACACCGGGGAGCTGTTTTTT.